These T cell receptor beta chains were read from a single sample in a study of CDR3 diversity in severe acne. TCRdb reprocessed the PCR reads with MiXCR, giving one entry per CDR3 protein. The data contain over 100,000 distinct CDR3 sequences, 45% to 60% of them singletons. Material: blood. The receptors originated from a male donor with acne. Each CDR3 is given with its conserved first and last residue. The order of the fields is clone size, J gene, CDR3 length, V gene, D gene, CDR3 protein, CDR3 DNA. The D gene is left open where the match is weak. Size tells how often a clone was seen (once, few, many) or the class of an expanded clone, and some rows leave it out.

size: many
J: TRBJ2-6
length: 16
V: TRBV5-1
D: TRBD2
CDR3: CASSLGTSSGANVLTF
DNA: TGCGCCAGCAGCTTAGGGACTAGCTCTGGGGCCAACGTCCTGACTTTC

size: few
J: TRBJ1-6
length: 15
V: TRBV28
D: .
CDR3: CASSVRDIENSPLHF
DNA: TGTGCCAGCAGTGTGCGGGACATTGAGAATTCACCCCTCCACTTT

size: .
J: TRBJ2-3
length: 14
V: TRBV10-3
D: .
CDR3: CAISETMGADTRYF
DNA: TGTGCCATCAGTGAGACTATGGGGGCAGATACGCGGTATTTT

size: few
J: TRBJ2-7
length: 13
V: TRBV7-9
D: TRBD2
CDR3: CATQREGRYEQYF
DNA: TGTGCCACCCAGCGGGAGGGCCGTTACGAGCAGTACTTC

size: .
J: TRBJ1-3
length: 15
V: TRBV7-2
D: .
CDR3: CASSLDKGYGYTIYF
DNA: TGTGCCAGCAGCTTAGATAAGGGCTATGGCTACACCATATATTTT

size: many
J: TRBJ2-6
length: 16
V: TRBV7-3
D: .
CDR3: CASSLSGSSGANVLTF
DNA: TGTGCCAGCAGCTTATCAGGGAGTAGTGGGGCCAACGTCCTGACTTTC

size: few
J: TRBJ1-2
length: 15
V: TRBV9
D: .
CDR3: CASTPGGGLNYGYTF
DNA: TGTGCCAGCACCCCCGGCGGGGGGCTTAACTATGGCTACACCTTC

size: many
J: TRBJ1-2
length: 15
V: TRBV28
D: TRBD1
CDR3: CASSLRTGDNYGYTF
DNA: TGTGCCAGCAGTTTACGGACAGGGGATAACTATGGCTACACCTTC

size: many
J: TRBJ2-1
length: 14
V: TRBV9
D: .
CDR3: CASTGGSSYNEQFF
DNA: TGTGCCAGCACTGGGGGGAGCTCCTACAATGAGCAGTTCTTC

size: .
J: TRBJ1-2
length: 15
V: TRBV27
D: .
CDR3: CASSLFPGSNYGYTF
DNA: TGTGCCAGCAGTTTATTTCCAGGTTCTAACTATGGCTACACCTTC

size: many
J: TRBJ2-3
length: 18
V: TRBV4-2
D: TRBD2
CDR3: CASSQDPGSSGMTDTQYF
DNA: TGTGCCAGCAGCCAAGATCCGGGGTCTAGCGGGATGACAGATACGCAGTATTTT

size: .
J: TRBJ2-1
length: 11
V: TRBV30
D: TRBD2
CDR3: CAWSVLAEQFF
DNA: TGTGCCTGGAGTGTACTAGCGGAGCAGTTCTTC

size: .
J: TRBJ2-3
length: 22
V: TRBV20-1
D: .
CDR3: CSADRAGANVLTFGAGTDTQYF
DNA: .

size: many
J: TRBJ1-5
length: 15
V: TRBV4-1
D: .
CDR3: CASSQVASVNQPQHF
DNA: TGCGCCAGCAGCCAAGTGGCATCGGTTAATCAGCCCCAGCATTTT

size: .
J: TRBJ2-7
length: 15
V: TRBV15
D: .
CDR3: CATSREPAPYYEQYF
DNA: TGTGCCACCAGCAGAGAGCCAGCGCCCTACTACGAGCAGTACTTC

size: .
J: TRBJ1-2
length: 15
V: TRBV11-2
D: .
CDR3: CASSLVEQGLYGYTF
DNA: TGTGCCAGCAGCTTAGTCGAACAGGGTCTCTATGGCTACACCTTC

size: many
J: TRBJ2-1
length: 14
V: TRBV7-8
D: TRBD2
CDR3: CAPGVEAGYNEQFF
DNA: TGTGCCCCGGGGGTTGAAGCGGGGTACAATGAGCAGTTCTTC

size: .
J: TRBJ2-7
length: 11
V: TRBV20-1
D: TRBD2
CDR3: CGQAGGSEQYF
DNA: TGCGGGCAAGCGGGAGGATCCGAGCAGTACTTC

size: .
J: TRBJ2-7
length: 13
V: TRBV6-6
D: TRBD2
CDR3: CASRGTSAYEQYF
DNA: TGTGCCAGCAGAGGGACTAGCGCCTACGAGCAGTACTTC

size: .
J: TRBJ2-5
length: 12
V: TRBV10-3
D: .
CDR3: CAISEGDGTQYF
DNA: TGTGCCATCAGTGAGGGGGACGGGACCCAGTACTTC

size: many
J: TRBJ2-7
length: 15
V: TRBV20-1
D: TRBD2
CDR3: CSARTAGTSGGEQYF
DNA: TGCAGTGCTAGGACCGCCGGGACTAGTGGCGGGGAGCAGTACTTC

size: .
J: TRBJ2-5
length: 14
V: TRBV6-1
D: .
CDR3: CASKTTGFQETQYF
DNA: TGTGCCAGCAAAACGACAGGTTTCCAAGAGACCCAGTACTTC

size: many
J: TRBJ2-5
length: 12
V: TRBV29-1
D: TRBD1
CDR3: CSARRGQETQYF
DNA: TGCAGCGCTCGCAGGGGGCAAGAGACCCAGTACTTC

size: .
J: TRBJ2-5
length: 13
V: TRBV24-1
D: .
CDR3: CATSVGGEETQYF
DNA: TGTGCCACCAGTGTGGGCGGGGAAGAGACCCAGTACTTC

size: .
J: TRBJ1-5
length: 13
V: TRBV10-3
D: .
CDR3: CAITSGENQPQHF
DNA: TGTGCCATCACCTCCGGAGAAAATCAGCCCCAGCATTTT

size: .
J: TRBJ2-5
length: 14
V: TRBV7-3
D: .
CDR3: CASSQKQGWETQYF
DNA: TGTGCCAGCAGCCAAAAACAGGGATGGGAGACCCAGTACTTC

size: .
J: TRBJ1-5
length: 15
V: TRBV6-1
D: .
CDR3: CASTQAGNGNQPQHF
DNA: TGTGCCAGCACCCAAGCGGGGAACGGAAATCAGCCCCAGCATTTT

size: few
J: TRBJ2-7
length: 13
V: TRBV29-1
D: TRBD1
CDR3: CSVGQGRSYEQYF
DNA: TGCAGCGTGGGACAGGGGCGCTCCTACGAGCAGTACTTC

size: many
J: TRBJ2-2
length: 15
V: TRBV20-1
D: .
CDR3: CSARGTRGLGGELFF
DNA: TGCAGTGCTAGAGGGACTAGGGGGCTGGGGGGGGAGCTGTTTTTT

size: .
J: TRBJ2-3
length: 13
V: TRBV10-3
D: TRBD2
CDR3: CATSVAGGYTQYF
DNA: TGTGCCACCTCCGTAGCGGGCGGGTATACGCAGTATTTT

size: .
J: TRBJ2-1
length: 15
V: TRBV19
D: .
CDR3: CASSVRAGSNYEKYF
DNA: TGTGCCAGCAGTGTTCGGGCGGGGAGTAACTACGAGAAGTACTTC

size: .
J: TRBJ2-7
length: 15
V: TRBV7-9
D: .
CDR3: CASSFDAEGGYEQYF
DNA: TGTGCCAGCAGCTTTGATGCAGAGGGCGGCTACGAGCAGTACTTC

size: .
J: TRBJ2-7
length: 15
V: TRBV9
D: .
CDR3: CASSASGTGVYEQYF
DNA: TGTGCCAGCAGCGCATCGGGAACGGGAGTCTACGAGCAGTACTTC

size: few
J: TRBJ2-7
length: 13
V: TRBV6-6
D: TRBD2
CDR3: CANSPSGSYEQYF
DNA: TGTGCCAACTCCCCCAGCGGGAGCTACGAGCAATACTTC

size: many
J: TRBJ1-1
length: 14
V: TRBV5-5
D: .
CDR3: CASSNGRGITEAFF
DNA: TGTGCCAGCAGCAACGGTCGGGGGATCACTGAAGCTTTCTTT

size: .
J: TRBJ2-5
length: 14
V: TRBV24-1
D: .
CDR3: CATSTGRDRETQYF
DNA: TGTGCTACCAGTACCGGGAGGGACAGAGAGACCCAGTACTTC

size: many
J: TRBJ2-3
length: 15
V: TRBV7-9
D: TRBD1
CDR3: CASSSRQGSTDTQYF
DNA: TGTGCCAGCAGTAGTAGACAGGGGAGCACAGATACGCAGTATTTT

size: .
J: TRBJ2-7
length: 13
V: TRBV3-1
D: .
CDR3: CASSKTGPYEQYF
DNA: TGTGCCAGCAGCAAGACAGGCCCCTACGAGCAGTACTTC

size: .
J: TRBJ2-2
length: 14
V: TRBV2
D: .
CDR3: CASSPRENTGELFF
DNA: TGTGCCAGCAGCCCCAGGGAGAACACCGGGGAGCTGTTTTTT

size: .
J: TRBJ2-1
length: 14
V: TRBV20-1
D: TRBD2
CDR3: CSAAGTSVNNEQFF
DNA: TGCAGTGCTGCCGGGACTAGCGTGAACAATGAGCAGTTCTTC

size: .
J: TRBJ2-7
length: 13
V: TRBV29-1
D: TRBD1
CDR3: CSAEDRVSYEQYF
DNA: TGCAGCGCTGAGGACAGGGTCTCCTACGAGCAGTACTTC

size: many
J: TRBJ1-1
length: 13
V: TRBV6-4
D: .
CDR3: CASSEKETTEAFF
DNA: TGTGCCAGCAGTGAGAAGGAGACCACTGAAGCTTTCTTT

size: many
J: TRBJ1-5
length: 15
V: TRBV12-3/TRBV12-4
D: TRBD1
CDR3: CASSHAPTGVQPQHF
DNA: TGTGCCAGCAGTCACGCCCCTACAGGGGTTCAGCCCCAGCATTTT

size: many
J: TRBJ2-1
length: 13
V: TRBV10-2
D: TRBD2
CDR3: CASSETRLAEQFF
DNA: TGCGCCAGCAGTGAGACTCGACTAGCTGAGCAGTTCTTC

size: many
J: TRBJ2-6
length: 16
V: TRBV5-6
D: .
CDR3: CASSEVQGTGANVLTF
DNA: TGTGCCAGCAGCGAAGTACAGGGTACTGGGGCCAACGTCCTGACTTTC

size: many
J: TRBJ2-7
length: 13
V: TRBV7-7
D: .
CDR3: CDSSLASSQEQYF
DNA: TGTGATAGCAGCTTAGCGTCATCACAAGAGCAGTACTTC

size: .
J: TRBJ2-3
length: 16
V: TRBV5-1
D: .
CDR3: CASSSPGPNHLNEQYF
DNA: TGCGCCAGCAGCTCCCCGGGACCCAACCACCTCAATGAGCAGTATTTT

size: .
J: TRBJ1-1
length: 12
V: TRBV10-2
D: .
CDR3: CASMGLNTEAFF
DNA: TGCGCCAGCATGGGGCTGAACACTGAAGCTTTCTTT

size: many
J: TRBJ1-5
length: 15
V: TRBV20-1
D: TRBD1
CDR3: CSARAGTAPNQPQHF
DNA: TGCAGTGCTAGAGCCGGGACAGCACCTAATCAGCCCCAGCATTTT

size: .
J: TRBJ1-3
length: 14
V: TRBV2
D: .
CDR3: CASSEGNSGNTIYF
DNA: TGTGCCAGCAGCGAGGGTAATTCTGGAAACACCATATATTTT

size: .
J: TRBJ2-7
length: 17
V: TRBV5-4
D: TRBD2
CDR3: CASSSGTSGRATYEQYF
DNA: TGTGCCAGCAGCTCGGGGACTAGCGGGAGGGCCACTTACGAGCAGTACTTC

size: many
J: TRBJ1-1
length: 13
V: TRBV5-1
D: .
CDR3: CASSLDPNTEAFF
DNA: TGCGCCAGCAGCCTGGACCCGAACACTGAAGCTTTCTTT

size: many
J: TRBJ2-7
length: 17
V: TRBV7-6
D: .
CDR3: CASSILPPAIHSYEQYF
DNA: TGTGCCAGCAGCATACTCCCCCCGGCCATACACTCCTACGAGCAGTACTTC

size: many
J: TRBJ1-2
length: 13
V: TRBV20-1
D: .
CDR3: CSARVGAAYGYTF
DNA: TGCAGTGCTAGAGTTGGGGCGGCCTATGGCTACACCTTC

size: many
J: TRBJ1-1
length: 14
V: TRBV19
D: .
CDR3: CASSISQGITEAFF
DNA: TGTGCCAGTAGTATATCACAGGGTATCACTGAAGCTTTCTTT

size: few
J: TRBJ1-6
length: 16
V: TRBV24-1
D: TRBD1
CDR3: CATSDFGQDDNSPLHF
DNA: TGTGCCACCAGTGATTTTGGACAGGACGATAATTCACCCCTCCACTTT